The clone carrying this T cell receptor (beta chain) was picked up a small number of times. Its antigen is currently unknown. CDR3 length equals 16 residues. CDR1 and CDR2 from the germline V gene are SGHRS and YFSETQ. V trimming: 0 bases; J trimming: 0 bases; junction bases outside the gene matches: 4. Molecular-barcoded quantitative 5'-RACE produced these TCR beta libraries. TCRdb passed the 5' RACE reads through MiXCR, listing each CDR3 protein once. This table has a few hundred thousand distinct CDR3 sequences, roughly 10% appearing once. This specimen comes from a study of CD8 T cells in ankylosing spondylitis. Whole-study findings and limits: As for the disease-linked clones, they showed a CD8+ phenotype and occurred at relatively low frequencies in peripheral blood. Seven or eight highly homologous variants formed a TCR beta motif that appeared characteristic of ankylosing spondylitis blood.

The sample consisted of blood, either unsorted or a sorted T cell fraction (not recorded which). The rearrangement joins TRBV5-1 to TRBJ2-3; 7 nucleotides align to TRBD2. The clonotype was recovered from a male donor with ankylosing spondylitis or in good health (not recorded which). CDR3 coding DNA: TGCGCCAGCAGCTTGGCCGCTAGCGGAAGCACAGATACGCAGTATTTT. As protein: CASSLAASGSTDTQYF.